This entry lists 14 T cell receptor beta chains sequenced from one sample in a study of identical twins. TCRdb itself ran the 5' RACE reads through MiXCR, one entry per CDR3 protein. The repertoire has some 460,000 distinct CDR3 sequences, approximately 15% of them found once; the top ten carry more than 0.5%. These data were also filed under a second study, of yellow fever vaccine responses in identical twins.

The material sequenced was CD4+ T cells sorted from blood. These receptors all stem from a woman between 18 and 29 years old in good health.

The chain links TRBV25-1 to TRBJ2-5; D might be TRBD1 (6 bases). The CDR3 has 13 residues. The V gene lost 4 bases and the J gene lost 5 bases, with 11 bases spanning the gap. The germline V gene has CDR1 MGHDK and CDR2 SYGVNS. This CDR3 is CASSGRTEETQYF. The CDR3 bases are TGTGCCAGCAGTGGGCGGACAGAGGAGACCCAGTACTTC.

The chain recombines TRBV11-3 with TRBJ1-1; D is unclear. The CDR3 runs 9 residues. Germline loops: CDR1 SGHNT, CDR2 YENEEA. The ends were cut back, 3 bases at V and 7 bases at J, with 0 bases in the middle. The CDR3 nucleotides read TGTGCCAGCAGCTTTGAAGCTTTCTTT. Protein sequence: CASSFEAFF.

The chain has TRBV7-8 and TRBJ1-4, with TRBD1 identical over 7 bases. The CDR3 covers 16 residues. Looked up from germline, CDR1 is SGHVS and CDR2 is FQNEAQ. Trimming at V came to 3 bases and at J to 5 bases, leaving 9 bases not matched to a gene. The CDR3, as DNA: TGTGCCAGCAGCTTCAGACAGGGCGTCGGGAATGAAAAACTGTTTTTT. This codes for CASSFRQGVGNEKLFF.

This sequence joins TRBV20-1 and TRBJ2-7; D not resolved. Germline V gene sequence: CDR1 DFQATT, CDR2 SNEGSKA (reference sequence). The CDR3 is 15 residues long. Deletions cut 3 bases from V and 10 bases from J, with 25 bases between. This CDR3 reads CSASRGGQSQVGQYF. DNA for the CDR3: TGCAGTGCTAGCCGCGGTGGGCAGAGCCAAGTCGGTCAGTACTTC.

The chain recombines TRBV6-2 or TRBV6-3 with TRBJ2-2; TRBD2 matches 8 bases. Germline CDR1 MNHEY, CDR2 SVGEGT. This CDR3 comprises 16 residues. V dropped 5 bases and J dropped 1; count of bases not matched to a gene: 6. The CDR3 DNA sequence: TGTGCCAGCAGTCTCCGGACTAGCCTGAACACCGGGGAGCTGTTTTTT. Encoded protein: CASSLRTSLNTGELFF.

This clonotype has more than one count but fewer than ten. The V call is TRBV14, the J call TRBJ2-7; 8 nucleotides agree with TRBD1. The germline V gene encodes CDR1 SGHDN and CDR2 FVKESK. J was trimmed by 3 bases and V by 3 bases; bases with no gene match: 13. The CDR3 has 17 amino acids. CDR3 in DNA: TGTGCCAGCAGCCACGCCACAGGGGGTGTCGATGTCTACGAGCAGTACTTC. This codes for CASSHATGGVDVYEQYF.

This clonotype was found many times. CDR3 nucleotide sequence: TGTGCCACCAGCAGAGAAGGGGAATCGGGTCAGCCCCAGCATTTT. Translation: CATSREGESGQPQHF. The gene calls are TRBV15 and TRBJ1-5; the D gene is possibly TRBD1 (5 bases). The CDR3 runs to 15 residues. The V end lost 0 bases, the J end lost 6 bases, and 12 bases lay between the germline ends. Germline CDR1 reads LNHNV; CDR2 reads YYDKDF (reference sequence).

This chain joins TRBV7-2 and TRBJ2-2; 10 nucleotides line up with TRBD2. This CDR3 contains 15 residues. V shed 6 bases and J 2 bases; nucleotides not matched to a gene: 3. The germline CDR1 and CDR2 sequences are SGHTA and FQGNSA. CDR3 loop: CASRSSGSNTGELFF. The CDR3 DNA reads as TGTGCCAGCAGGTCTAGCGGGAGTAACACCGGGGAGCTGTTTTTT.

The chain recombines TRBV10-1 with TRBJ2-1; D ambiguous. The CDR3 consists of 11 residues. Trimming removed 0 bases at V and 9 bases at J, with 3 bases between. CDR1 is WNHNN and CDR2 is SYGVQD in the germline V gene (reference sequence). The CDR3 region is CASSESIEQFF. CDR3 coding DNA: TGCGCCAGCAGTGAGTCCATTGAGCAGTTCTTC.

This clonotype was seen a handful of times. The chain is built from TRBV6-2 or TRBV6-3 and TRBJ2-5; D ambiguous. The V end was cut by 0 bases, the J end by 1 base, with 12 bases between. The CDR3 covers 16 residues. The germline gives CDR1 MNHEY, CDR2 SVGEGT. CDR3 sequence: CASSYSKGDVQETQYF. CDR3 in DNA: TGTGCCAGCAGTTACTCGAAGGGCGACGTCCAAGAGACCCAGTACTTC.

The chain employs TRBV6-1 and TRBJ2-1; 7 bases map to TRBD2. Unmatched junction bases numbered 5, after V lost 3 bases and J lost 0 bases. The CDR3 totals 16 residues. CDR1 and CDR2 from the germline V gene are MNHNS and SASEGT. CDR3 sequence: CASSEKWGGSYNEQFF. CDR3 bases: TGTGCCAGCAGTGAGAAGTGGGGGGGCTCCTACAATGAGCAGTTCTTC.

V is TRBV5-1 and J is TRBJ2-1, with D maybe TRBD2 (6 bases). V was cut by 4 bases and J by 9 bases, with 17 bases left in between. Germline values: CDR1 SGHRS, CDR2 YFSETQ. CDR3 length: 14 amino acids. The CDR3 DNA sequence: TGCGCCAGCAGCCTAGGGACTGAGGGTCCTGAGCAGTTCTTC. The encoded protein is CASSLGTEGPEQFF. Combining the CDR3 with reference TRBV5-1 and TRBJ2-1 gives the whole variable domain KAGVTQTPRYLIKTRGQQVTLSCSPISGHRSVSWYQQTPGQGLQFLFEYFSETQRNKGNFPGRFSGRQFSNSRSEMNVSTLELGDSALYLCASSLGTEGPEQFFGPGTRLTVL.

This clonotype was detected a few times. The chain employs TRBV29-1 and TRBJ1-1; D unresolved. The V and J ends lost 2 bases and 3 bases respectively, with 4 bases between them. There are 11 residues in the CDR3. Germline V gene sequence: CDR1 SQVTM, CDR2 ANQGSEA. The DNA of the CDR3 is TGCAGCGTTGAACCGGACACTGAAGCTTTCTTT. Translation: CSVEPDTEAFF.

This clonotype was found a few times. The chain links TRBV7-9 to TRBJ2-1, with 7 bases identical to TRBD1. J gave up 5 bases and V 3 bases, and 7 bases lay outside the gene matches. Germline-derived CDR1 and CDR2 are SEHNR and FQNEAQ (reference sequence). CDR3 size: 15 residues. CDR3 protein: CASSFRGGPNNEQFF. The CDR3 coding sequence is TGTGCCAGCAGCTTCCGAGGGGGCCCGAACAATGAGCAGTTCTTC.